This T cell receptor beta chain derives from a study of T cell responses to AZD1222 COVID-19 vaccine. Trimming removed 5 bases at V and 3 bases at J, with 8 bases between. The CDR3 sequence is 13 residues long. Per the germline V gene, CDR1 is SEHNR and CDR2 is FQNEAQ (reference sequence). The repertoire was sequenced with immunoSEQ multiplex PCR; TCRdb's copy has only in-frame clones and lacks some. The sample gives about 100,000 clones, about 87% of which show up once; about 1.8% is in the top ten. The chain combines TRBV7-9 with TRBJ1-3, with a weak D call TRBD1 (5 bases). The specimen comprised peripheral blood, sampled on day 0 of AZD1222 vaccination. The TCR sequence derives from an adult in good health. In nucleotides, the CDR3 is TGTGCCAGCAGCCCGACAGTTGGAAACACCATATATTTT. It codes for CASSPTVGNTIYF.